One and the same sample provided the 14 T cell receptor beta chains below, sequenced in a study of beta chain features in type 1 diabetes. The study reverse transcribed the entire isolated RNA, so it sequenced expressed TCRB transcripts. Profiling relied on immunoSEQ multiplex PCR, and the TCRdb table lists in-frame clones only, not all of them. The data show 300,000 to 450,000 clones, roughly a fifth seen once. The sequencing input was naive CD4+ T cells from blood. The receptors were sampled from a woman aged 18-29 years in good health.

This clone came up a few times. This chain links TRBV6-5 with TRBJ2-6, with TRBD1 matching 10 bases. Looked up from germline, CDR1 is MNHEY and CDR2 is SVGAGI. This CDR3 has 14 amino acids. V shed 6 bases and J 12 bases; nucleotides not matched to a gene: 8. The CDR3 is CASSPDRGLSVLTF. CDR3 bases: TGTGCCAGCAGCCCTGACAGGGGGCTTAGCGTCCTGACTTTC.

This clone was found a few times. The chain employs TRBV30 and TRBJ2-5; 12 bases align to TRBD2. After removal of 0 bases from V and 5 bases from J, the junction contained 7 bases not matched to a gene. In germline, CDR1 is GTSNPN, CDR2 SVGIG (reference sequence). There are 16 residues in the CDR3. CDR3 residues: CAWSVRRTSGTETQYF. The CDR3, as DNA: TGTGCCTGGAGTGTACGCCGGACTAGCGGGACGGAGACCCAGTACTTC.

DNA for the CDR3: TGTGCCAGCAGCTCTCGACAGGGGGGTGGCTACACCTTC. Amino acid sequence: CASSSRQGGGYTF. The rearrangement joins TRBV7-2 to TRBJ1-2; TRBD1 matches 9 bases. Germline V gene sequence: CDR1 SGHTA, CDR2 FQGNSA. This CDR3 comprises 13 residues. V lost 4 bases, J lost 7 bases, and 4 bases stayed unmatched.

This clone was observed a few times. This chain joins TRBV5-6 and TRBJ1-5; 8 bases are shared with TRBD1. Germline V gene sequence: CDR1 SGHDT, CDR2 YYEEEE. The CDR3 sequence is 15 residues long. Losses at the gene ends were 6 bases for V and 4 bases for J; bases not matched to a gene: 9. CDR3 bases: TGTGCCAGCACCCACGGACAGGGTGGGAATCAGCCCCAGCATTTT. Residues: CASTHGQGGNQPQHF.

This clone has a handful of counts. This chain joins TRBV6-6 and TRBJ2-1, with D perhaps TRBD1 (6 bases). CDR1 and CDR2 (germline): MNHNY, SVGAGI (reference sequence). This CDR3 region has 14 residues. With 5 bases removed from V and 7 bases from J, the gap between germline ends came to 15 bases. The CDR3 is CASSRAEGGNEQFF. The CDR3 bases are TGTGCCAGCAGTCGCGCAGAAGGGGGTAATGAGCAGTTCTTC.

This chain connects TRBV9 to TRBJ2-1; 13 bases agree with TRBD2. This CDR3 has 15 amino acids. V gave up 0 bases and J gave up 10 bases; unmatched junction bases: 4. Germline lookup yields CDR1 SGDLS and CDR2 YYNGEE. The CDR3 nucleotides read TGTGCCAGCAGCGTAGATCCGACTAGCGGGGGGGAGCAGTTCTTC. Its protein is CASSVDPTSGGEQFF.

The gene calls are TRBV7-8 and TRBJ1-5, with D perhaps TRBD1 (6 bases). The germline V gene encodes CDR1 SGHVS and CDR2 FQNEAQ. V was pared by 5 bases and J by 3 bases, with 8 bases between. The CDR3 length is 13 residues. For the CDR3, the DNA is TGTGCCAGCAGCGACAGGTACAATCAGCCCCAGCATTTT. As protein: CASSDRYNQPQHF.

This clone was counted a few times. The CDR3 here is CASSQGPGTEAFF. CDR3 sequence (DNA): TGTGCCAGCTCACAGGGTCCAGGGACTGAAGCTTTCTTT. This chain joins TRBV18 and TRBJ1-1; perhaps TRBD1 as D (5 bases). This CDR3 region has 13 residues. CDR1 is KGHSH and CDR2 is LQKENI in the germline V gene. Deletions cut 4 bases from V and 5 bases from J, with 11 bases between. Drawing the rest from reference TRBV18 and TRBJ1-1, the complete variable domain is NAGVMQNPRHLVRRRGQEARLRCSPMKGHSHVYWYRQLPEEGLKFMVYLQKENIIDESGMPKERFSAEFPKEGPSILRIQQVVRGDSAAYFCASSQGPGTEAFFGQGTRLTVV.

The chain uses TRBV11-3 and TRBJ2-2; 7 bases are a match to TRBD1. The V gene end was trimmed by 0 bases and the J gene end by 3 bases; junction bases not matched to a gene: 10. This CDR3 is built from 18 residues. The germline V gene encodes CDR1 SGHNT and CDR2 YENEEA. CDR3 region: CASSLDRGRGIHTGELFF. The CDR3 coding sequence is TGTGCCAGCAGCTTAGATCGGGGCAGGGGGATACACACCGGGGAGCTGTTTTTT.

This clone was seen a few times. The rearrangement joins TRBV14 to TRBJ1-1, with 7 positions matching TRBD1. Germline-derived CDR1 and CDR2 are SGHDN and FVKESK. This CDR3 has 18 amino acids. Trimming at V came to 0 bases and at J to 4 bases, leaving 14 bases not matched to a gene. The CDR3: CASSQDGFRGPALTEAFF. CDR3 nucleotides: TGTGCCAGCAGCCAAGATGGCTTTAGGGGGCCAGCCCTCACTGAAGCTTTCTTT. The whole variable domain, filled in from reference TRBV14 and TRBJ1-1, reads EAGVTQFPSHSVIEKGQTVTLRCDPISGHDNLYWYRRVMGKEIKFLLHFVKESKQDESGMPNNRFLAERTGGTYSTLKVQPAELEDSGVYFCASSQDGFRGPALTEAFFGQGTRLTVV.

The V and J genes are TRBV2 and TRBJ1-1, with D tentatively TRBD1 (5 bases). In germline, CDR1 is SNHLY, CDR2 FYNNEI. With 8 bases removed from V and 8 bases from J, the gap between germline ends came to 12 bases. The CDR3 covers 11 residues. In DNA form, the CDR3 reads TGTGCCAGCCGGAGGGGTGCAGAAGCTTTCTTT. This gives the protein CASRRGAEAFF. Drawing the rest from reference TRBV2 and TRBJ1-1, the complete variable domain is EPEVTQTPSHQVTQMGQEVILRCVPISNHLYFYWYRQILGQKVEFLVSFYNNEISEKSEIFDDQFSVERPDGSNFTLKIRSTKLEDSAMYFCASRRGAEAFFGQGTRLTVV.

A note on this clone: The same CDR3 can be traced to other DNA sequences in this sample. The V and J genes are TRBV5-6 and TRBJ2-1; 13 bases match TRBD2. In germline, CDR1 is SGHDT, CDR2 YYEEEE. The CDR3 loop spans 15 amino acids. The V and J ends lost 4 bases and 9 bases, in that order; junction bases with no gene match: 7. The DNA of the CDR3 is TGTGCCAGCAGCCTACCAGGACTAGCGGGAGTTGAGCAGTTCTTC. It encodes CASSLPGLAGVEQFF.

This clone has only a few counts. The chain recombines TRBV7-9 with TRBJ1-2, with 7 positions matching TRBD1. V lost 6 bases, J lost 3 bases, and 19 bases stayed unmatched. Germline CDR1 reads SEHNR; CDR2 reads FQNEAQ (reference sequence). This CDR3 spans 18 amino acids. CDR3 DNA sequence: TGTGCCAGCAGGCCCTCCCGTAAGGACAGGAAAGGTGACTATGGCTACACCTTC. It codes for CASRPSRKDRKGDYGYTF.

This clone was recorded a few times. The gene calls are TRBV30 and TRBJ1-2, with 10 bases matching TRBD1. Looked up from germline, CDR1 is GTSNPN and CDR2 is SVGIG (reference sequence). The CDR3 totals 17 residues. The V and J ends lost 1 base and 7 bases, in that order; junction bases with no gene match: 15. CDR3: CAWSGRGQGSFGLGYTF. In DNA form, the CDR3 reads TGTGCCTGGAGTGGGCGGGGACAGGGGTCCTTCGGGCTTGGCTACACCTTC. The complete variable domain, with remaining parts taken from reference TRBV30 and TRBJ1-2, reads SQTIHQWPATLVQPVGSPLSLECTVEGTSNPNLYWYRQAAGRGLQLLFYSVGIGQISSEVPQNLSASRPQDRQFILSSKKLLLSDSGFYLCAWSGRGQGSFGLGYTFGSGTRLTVV.